A selection of T cell receptor beta chains follows, all from one sample in a study of OX40 agonist ivuxolimab in advanced cancers. TCRdb keeps only in-frame clones here, not all; method: immunoSEQ multiplex PCR. The data hold some 83,000 clones, with roughly 80% observed a single time. This specimen was CD4+ or CD8+ T cells sorted from blood, taken in a trial of the OX40 agonist ivuxolimab. These receptors all stem from an adult with an advanced solid tumor such as melanoma, head and neck, liver or kidney cancer. Both conserved end residues are part of each CDR3. A D gene is named only where the DNA matches it firmly.

V gene | CDR3 length | D gene | CDR3 protein
TRBV29-1 | 12 | NA | CSVKISSYEQYF
TRBV7-2 | 14 | TRBD1 | CASSLGDRAETQYF
TRBV18 | 14 | TRBD1 | CASSPRTGWGEQYF
TRBV11-2 | 13 | NA | CASSLVVDTEAFF
TRBV6-5 | 14 | TRBD1 | CASSRQGGSDGYTF
TRBV29-1 | 12 | NA | CSVEGYGDTQYF
TRBV21-1 | 16 | NA | CASSKLATASTDTQYF
TRBV5-4 | 17 | NA | CASSLVGSGTVIKTQYF
TRBV7-3 | 14 | NA | CASSPGTHAYEQYF
TRBV6-1 | 13 | NA | CASSDTLGTEAFF
TRBV27 | 15 | NA | CASSLGLASTDTQYF
TRBV11-2 | 13 | TRBD2 | CASSIGTIYEQYF
TRBV5-1 | 15 | NA | CASSLGHTNTGELFF
TRBV5-1 | 16 | TRBD2 | CASSLAGLAGAPEQFF
TRBV11-3 | 14 | NA | CASSLGGNRDGYTF
TRBV27 | 15 | TRBD2 | CASSRSGRAYNEQFF
TRBV19 | 13 | TRBD2 | CASSSGIGYEQYF
TRBV29-1 | 15 | NA | CSVERAGAGTGELFF
TRBV7-6 | 14 | NA | CASGLGGDPYEQYF
TRBV11-2 | 16 | NA | CASSSRPLEGKDTQYF